The T cell receptor beta chain under discussion was sequenced for a study of beta chain features in type 1 diabetes. The germline CDR1 and CDR2 sequences are SGHDT and YYEEEE. V lost 2 bases and J lost 4, with 15 bases in between. The CDR3 is made up of 15 amino acids. The isolated RNA, all of it, was reverse transcribed, so expressed TCRB transcripts were what got sequenced. The protocol was immunoSEQ multiplex PCR, while the TCRdb copy is restricted to in-frame clones and leaves out a portion. The sample lists a few hundred thousand clones; approximately 30% were seen once. Concerning this clone: The antigen remains unidentified.

Whole-study findings and limits: There was a moderate but significant shortening of TCRB CDR3s in all four CD4+ subsets of Type 1 diabetes patients.

One heparinised blood draw, averaging about 116 mL, came from each donor. Input material: naive CD4+ T cells from blood. The rearrangement uses TRBV5-6 and TRBJ2-5; perhaps D is TRBD1 or TRBD2 (5 bases each). This TCR came from a man aged 18-30 years in good health. The CDR3 DNA reads TGTGCCAGCAGCTTCAGGTTTGCAGGGAGAGAGACCCAGTACTTC. Its protein is CASSFRFAGRETQYF. Full variable domain (missing parts from reference TRBV5-6 and TRBJ2-5): DAGVTQSPTHLIKTRGQQVTLRCSPKSGHDTVSWYQQALGQGPQFIFQYYEEEERQRGNFPDRFSGHQFPNYSSELNVNALLLGDSALYLCASSFRFAGRETQYFGPGTRLLVL.